The next 13 T cell receptor beta chains were all read from a single sample in a study of cytomegalovirus exposure and HLA in healthy donors. 13 Jbeta primers and 60 Vbeta primers were used for the PCR. Measured with immunoSEQ multiplex PCR; TCRdb has only the in-frame clones, and not every one. This sample's table has about 84,000 clones. The sequencing sample was made of PBMCs. All receptors derive from a man aged 50 to 60 in good health and CMV-seronegative.

The gene calls are TRBV7-8 and TRBJ2-7; D unresolved. Germline CDR1 and CDR2: SGHVS and FQNEAQ. Trimming took 7 bases from V and 1 from J, leaving 14 bases between them. The CDR3 has 14 residues. In nucleotides, the CDR3 is TGTGCCAGCACCCTTGTCTATTCTTCCTACGAGCAGTACTTC. Its translation is CASTLVYSSYEQYF. Full variable domain (remainder filled in from reference TRBV7-8 and TRBJ2-7): GAGVSQSPRYKVAKRGQDVALRCDPISGHVSLFWYQQALGQGPEFLTYFQNEAQLDKSGLPSDRFFAERPEGSVSTLKIQRTQQEDSAVYLCASTLVYSSYEQYFGPGTRLTVT.

The chain couples TRBV28 to TRBJ1-1; 8 positions agree with TRBD1. The CDR3 is made up of 16 amino acids. CDR1 and CDR2 (germline): MDHEN, SYDVKM. The V and J ends lost 7 bases and 0 bases, in that order; junction bases with no gene match: 10. For the CDR3, the DNA is TGTGCCAGCATTCCCCCGCAGGGGGCTTTGAACACTGAAGCTTTCTTT. Protein: CASIPPQGALNTEAFF. The full variable domain, completed using reference TRBV28 and TRBJ1-1, is DVKVTQSSRYLVKRTGEKVFLECVQDMDHENMFWYRQDPGLGLRLIYFSYDVKMKEKGDIPEGYSVSREKKERFSLILESASTNQTSMYLCASIPPQGALNTEAFFGQGTRLTVV.

The chain has TRBV1 and TRBJ2-3; no check of the table's D call, TRBD2, against the DNA was made. TRBV1 is described as a pseudogene. The CDR3 has 19 residues. The CDR3 sequence is CTSSQWTGLAGGTTDTQYF. As DNA, the CDR3 is TGCACCAGCAGCCAATGGACGGGACTAGCGGGGGGTACCACAGATACGCAGTATTTT.

V is TRBV15 and J is TRBJ1-5; 7 bases fit TRBD1. V lost 0 bases to trimming and J lost 7 bases; unmatched junction nucleotides: 6. The CDR3 has 15 amino acids. Germline V gene lookup returns CDR1 LNHNV and CDR2 YYDKDF (reference sequence). This chain's CDR3 is CATSRDAQGRQPQHF. CDR3 in DNA: TGTGCCACCAGCAGAGACGCACAGGGGAGACAGCCCCAGCATTTT.

The V gene is TRBV15, the J gene TRBJ1-1; 10 bases are shared with TRBD1. CDR1 and CDR2 (germline): LNHNV, YYDKDF (reference sequence). The CDR3 runs to 16 residues. Trimming at V came to 4 bases and at J to 5 bases, leaving 10 bases not matched to a gene. CDR3 loop: CATSTRQGARLTEAFF. CDR3 nucleotide sequence: TGTGCCACCAGCACTCGACAGGGGGCGAGATTGACTGAAGCTTTCTTT.

The rearrangement uses TRBV27 and TRBJ2-7; TRBD1 aligns across 9 bases. The CDR3 totals 15 residues. Germline assignment: CDR1 MNHEY and CDR2 SMNVEV (reference sequence). Trimming at V came to 2 bases and at J to 1 base, leaving 3 bases not matched to a gene. The chain's CDR3 is CASSLGTGRSYEQYF. The DNA for the CDR3 is TGTGCCAGCAGTTTAGGGACAGGGAGGTCCTACGAGCAGTACTTC.

The rearrangement links TRBV10-3 to TRBJ1-4; D perhaps matches TRBD1 (5 bases). Per the germline V gene, CDR1 is ENHRY and CDR2 is SYGVKD. This CDR3 is built from 15 residues. Trimming removed 8 bases from V and 7 bases from J, with 20 bases in between. This CDR3 reads CAISRGGGVGEKLFF. The CDR3 region has the DNA TGTGCCATCTCGCGTGGTGGAGGGGTGGGTGAAAAACTGTTTTTT.

The chain couples TRBV6-5 to TRBJ2-7, with D possibly matching TRBD1 (5 bases). Trimming cost V 2 bases and J 0 bases, with 11 bases left between them. Germline V gene sequence: CDR1 MNHEY, CDR2 SVGAGI. This CDR3 is 15 amino acids long. The CDR3 nucleotides are TGTGCCAGCAGTTACGATGGTCAGGGCTCCTACGAGCAGTACTTC. Translating it yields CASSYDGQGSYEQYF.

V gene TRBV7-9 combines with J gene TRBJ2-7; D uncertain. The V gene's germline CDR1 is SEHNR and CDR2 FQNEAQ (reference sequence). Trimming removed 5 bases from V and 4 bases from J, with 15 bases in between. The CDR3 covers 14 residues. The CDR3 DNA sequence: TGTGCCAGCAGCCCCTGGAGCCGACCTTACGAGCAGTACTTC. This codes for CASSPWSRPYEQYF.

This chain joins TRBV7-3 and TRBJ2-7, with 7 nucleotides matching TRBD1. This CDR3 contains 13 residues. In germline, CDR1 is SGHTA, CDR2 FQGTGA. The V gene end was trimmed by 5 bases and the J gene end by 2 bases; junction bases not matched to a gene: 3. The CDR3 sequence is CASSLDRAYEQYF. CDR3 nucleotide sequence: TGTGCCAGCAGCCTCGACAGGGCCTACGAGCAGTACTTC.

The chain couples TRBV5-6 to TRBJ1-1; 7 bases align to TRBD1. Germline CDR1 is SGHDT and CDR2 is YYEEEE. V lost 1 base to trimming and J lost 6 bases; unmatched junction nucleotides: 9. The CDR3 length is 15 residues. This CDR3 is CASSLPDRVSAEAFF. As DNA, the CDR3 is TGTGCCAGCAGCTTGCCTGACAGGGTTTCCGCTGAAGCTTTCTTT.

V and J are TRBV4-1 and TRBJ2-2; D uncertain. Trimming cost V 5 bases and J 5 bases, with 9 bases left between them. Germline lookup yields CDR1 MGHRA and CDR2 YSYEKL. The CDR3 has 13 amino acids. The DNA of the CDR3 is TGCGCCAGCAGCAGCTTTCGGACCGGGGAGCTGTTTTTT. Translated: CASSSFRTGELFF.

The CDR3 here is CASSYSKAGSYEQYF. For the CDR3, the DNA is TGTGCCAGCAGTTACTCGAAGGCAGGCTCCTACGAGCAGTACTTC. The chain links TRBV6-5 to TRBJ2-7; D unresolved. Trimming took 0 bases from V and 0 from J, leaving 9 bases between them. Germline V gene sequence: CDR1 MNHEY, CDR2 SVGAGI. The CDR3 spans 15 residues.